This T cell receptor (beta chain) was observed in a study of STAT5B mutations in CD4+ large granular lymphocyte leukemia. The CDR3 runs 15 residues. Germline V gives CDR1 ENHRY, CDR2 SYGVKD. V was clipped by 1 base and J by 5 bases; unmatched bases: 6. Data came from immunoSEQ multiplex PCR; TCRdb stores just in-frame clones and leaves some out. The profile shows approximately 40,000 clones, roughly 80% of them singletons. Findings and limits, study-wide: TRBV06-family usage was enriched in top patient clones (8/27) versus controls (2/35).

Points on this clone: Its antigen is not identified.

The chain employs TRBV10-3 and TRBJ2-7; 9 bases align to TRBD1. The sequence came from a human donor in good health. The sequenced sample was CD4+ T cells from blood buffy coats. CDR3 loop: CAISEWGGTGNEQYF. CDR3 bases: TGTGCCATCAGTGAGTGGGGGGGGACAGGGAACGAGCAGTACTTC.